This paragraph reports one TCR beta chain. In the original processing: Amplification with reference gene primers provided the estimates of nucleated cell counts. This table comes from immunoSEQ multiplex PCR, and its TCRdb copy is limited to in-frame clones, with some not included. V and J calls and clone size are as listed in that table; D and trimming were resolved from the DNA. The table shows some 250,000 clones, with around 86% occurring only once. Germline-derived CDR1 and CDR2 are SGHVS and FNYEAQ. The CDR3 runs to 11 residues. The ends were cut back, 6 bases at V and 6 bases at J, with 5 bases in the middle. The record originates from a study of blood T cell repertoires in COVID-19. Study as a whole: PBMCs, B-cell-depleted T cells, or T cells provided the cDNA or gDNA that made up the material.

Source material: peripheral blood. The source of this sequence is a man aged 30 to 45 who had recovered from COVID-19. J is TRBJ2-2 and V is TRBV7-6; D unresolved. This CDR3 reads CASSQSGELFF. In DNA, the CDR3 is TGTGCCAGCAGTCAGTCCGGGGAGCTGTTTTTT.